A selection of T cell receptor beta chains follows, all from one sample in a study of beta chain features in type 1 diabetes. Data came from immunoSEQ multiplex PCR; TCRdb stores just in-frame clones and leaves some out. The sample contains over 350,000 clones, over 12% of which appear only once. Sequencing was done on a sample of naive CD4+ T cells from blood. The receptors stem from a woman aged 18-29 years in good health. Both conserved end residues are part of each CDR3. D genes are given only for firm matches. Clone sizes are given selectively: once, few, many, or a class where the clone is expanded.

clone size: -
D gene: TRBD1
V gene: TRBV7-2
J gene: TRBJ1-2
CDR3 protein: CASSSYTGGTGYTF
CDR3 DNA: TGTGCCAGCAGCTCGTATACAGGGGGAACTGGCTACACCTTC

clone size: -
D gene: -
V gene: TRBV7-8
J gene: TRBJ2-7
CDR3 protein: CASSPVLGPSSYEQYF
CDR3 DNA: TGTGCCAGCAGCCCCGTCTTGGGCCCGTCCTCCTACGAGCAGTACTTC

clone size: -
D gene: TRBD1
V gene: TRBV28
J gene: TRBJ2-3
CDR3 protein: CASSPQGETDTQYF
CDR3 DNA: TGTGCCAGCAGTCCACAGGGGGAGACAGATACGCAGTATTTT

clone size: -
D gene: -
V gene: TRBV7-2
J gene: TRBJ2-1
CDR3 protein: CASSFPRHNEQFF
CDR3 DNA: TGTGCCAGCAGCTTTCCTAGGCACAATGAGCAGTTCTTC

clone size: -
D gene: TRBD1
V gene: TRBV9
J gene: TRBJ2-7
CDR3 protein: CASSPGTGPVEQYF
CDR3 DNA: TGTGCCAGCAGCCCCGGGACAGGGCCCGTCGAGCAGTACTTC

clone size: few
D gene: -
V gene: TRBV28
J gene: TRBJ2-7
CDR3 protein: CASSSPDWGNEQYF
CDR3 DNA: TGTGCCAGCAGTTCCCCCGACTGGGGCAACGAGCAGTACTTC

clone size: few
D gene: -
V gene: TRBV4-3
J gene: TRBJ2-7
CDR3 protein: CASSQEEDPPGDEQYF
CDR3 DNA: TGCGCCAGCAGCCAAGAAGAGGATCCTCCCGGCGACGAGCAGTACTTC

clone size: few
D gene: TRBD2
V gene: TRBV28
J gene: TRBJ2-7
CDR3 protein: CASSSSGGGRSHEQYF
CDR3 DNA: TGTGCCAGCAGTTCCTCCGGGGGCGGGAGGTCGCACGAGCAGTACTTC

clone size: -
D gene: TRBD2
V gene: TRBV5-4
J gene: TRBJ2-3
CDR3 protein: CASSSGAGVDPSTDTQYF
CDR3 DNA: TGTGCCAGCAGCTCCGGAGCGGGAGTAGACCCTAGCACAGATACGCAGTATTTT

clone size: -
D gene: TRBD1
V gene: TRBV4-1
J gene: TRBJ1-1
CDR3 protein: CASSRGQGASGTEAFF
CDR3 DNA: TGCGCCAGCAGCCGTGGACAGGGGGCATCGGGAACTGAAGCTTTCTTT

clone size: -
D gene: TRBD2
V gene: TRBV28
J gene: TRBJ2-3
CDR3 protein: CASSPSGSSTDTQYF
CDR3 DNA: TGTGCCAGCAGCCCTAGCGGGAGCAGCACAGATACGCAGTATTTT

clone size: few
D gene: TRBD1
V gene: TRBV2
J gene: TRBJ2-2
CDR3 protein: CASQPRGRRTGELFF
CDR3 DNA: TGTGCCAGTCAGCCCAGGGGGCGAAGGACCGGGGAGCTGTTTTTT

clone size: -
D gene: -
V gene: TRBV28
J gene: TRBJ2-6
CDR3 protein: CASSPGGERGANVLTF
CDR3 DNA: TGTGCCAGCAGTCCCGGCGGGGAAAGAGGGGCCAACGTCCTGACTTTC

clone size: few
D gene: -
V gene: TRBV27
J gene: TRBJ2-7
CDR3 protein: CASSPPRGNEQYF
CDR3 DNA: TGTGCCAGCAGCCCCCCCCGAGGTAACGAGCAGTACTTC

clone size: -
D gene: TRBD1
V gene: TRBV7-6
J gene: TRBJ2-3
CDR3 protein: CASSRTGGADTQYF
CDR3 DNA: TGTGCCAGCAGCCGGACAGGTGGTGCAGATACGCAGTATTTT

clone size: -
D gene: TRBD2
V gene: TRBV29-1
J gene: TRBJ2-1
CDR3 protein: CSVEDRGSGRAGNEQFF
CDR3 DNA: TGCAGCGTTGAAGATCGGGGTAGCGGGAGGGCGGGAAATGAGCAGTTCTTC

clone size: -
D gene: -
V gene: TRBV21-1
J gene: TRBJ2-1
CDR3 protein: CASSKDRIGVNNEQFF
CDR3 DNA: TGTGCCAGCAGCAAAGACCGCATCGGGGTTAACAATGAGCAGTTCTTC

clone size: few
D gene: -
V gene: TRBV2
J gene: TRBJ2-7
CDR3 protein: CASSELGHLGF
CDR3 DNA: TGTGCCAGCAGTGAGTTGGGACATTTGGGCTTC

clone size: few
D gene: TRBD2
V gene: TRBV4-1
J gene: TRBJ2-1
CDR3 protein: CASSLRRTSGTNEQFF
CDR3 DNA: TGCGCCAGCAGCCTTCGTAGGACTAGCGGGACCAATGAGCAGTTCTTC

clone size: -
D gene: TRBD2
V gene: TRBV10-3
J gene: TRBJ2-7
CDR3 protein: CATVQLAGVDEQYF
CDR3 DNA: TGTGCCACTGTACAACTAGCGGGAGTCGACGAGCAGTACTTC

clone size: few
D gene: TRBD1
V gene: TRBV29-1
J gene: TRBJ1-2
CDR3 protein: CSVEIGQAGYGYTF
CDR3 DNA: TGCAGCGTTGAAATCGGACAGGCCGGCTATGGCTACACCTTC

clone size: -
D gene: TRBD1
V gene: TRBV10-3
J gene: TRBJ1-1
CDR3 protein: CAISESSSRGEAFF
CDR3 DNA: TGTGCCATCAGTGAGTCGTCTTCCAGGGGGGAAGCTTTCTTT

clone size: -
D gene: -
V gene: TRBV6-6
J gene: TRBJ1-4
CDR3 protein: CASSNTGINEKLFF
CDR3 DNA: TGTGCCAGCAGTAATACAGGGATTAATGAAAAACTGTTTTTT

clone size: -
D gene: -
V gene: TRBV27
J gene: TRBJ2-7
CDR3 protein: CASSFLFGQGMFYEQYF
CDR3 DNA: TGTGCCAGCAGTTTTTTGTTTGGGCAGGGTATGTTCTACGAGCAGTACTTC

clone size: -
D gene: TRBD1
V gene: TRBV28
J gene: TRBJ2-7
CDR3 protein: CASTLDRDAYEQYF
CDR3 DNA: TGTGCCAGCACCTTGGACAGGGATGCCTACGAGCAGTACTTC

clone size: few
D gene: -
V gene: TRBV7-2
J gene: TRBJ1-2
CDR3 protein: CASSLARQALRYTF
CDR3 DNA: TGTGCCAGCAGCTTAGCCCGACAGGCATTACGCTACACCTTC

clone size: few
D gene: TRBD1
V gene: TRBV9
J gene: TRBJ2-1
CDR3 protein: CASSVQGVYNEQFF
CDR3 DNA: TGTGCCAGCAGCGTACAGGGGGTATACAATGAGCAGTTCTTC

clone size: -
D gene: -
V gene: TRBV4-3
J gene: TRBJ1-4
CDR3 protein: CASSQAQGATNEKLFF
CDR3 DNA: TGCGCCAGCAGCCAAGCCCAAGGAGCAACTAATGAAAAACTGTTTTTT

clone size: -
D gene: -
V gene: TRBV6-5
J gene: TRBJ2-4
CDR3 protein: CASSAPGVVIQYF
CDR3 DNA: TGTGCCAGCAGTGCCCCGGGAGTCGTCATTCAGTACTTC

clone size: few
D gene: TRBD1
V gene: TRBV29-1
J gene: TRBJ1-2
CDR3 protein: CSGVGQGGYGYTF
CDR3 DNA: TGCAGCGGCGTGGGACAGGGCGGCTATGGCTACACCTTC

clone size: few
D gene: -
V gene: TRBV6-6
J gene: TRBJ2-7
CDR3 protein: CASSYSAGNQYEQYF
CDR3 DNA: TGTGCCAGCAGTTACTCCGCAGGGAATCAATACGAGCAGTACTTC

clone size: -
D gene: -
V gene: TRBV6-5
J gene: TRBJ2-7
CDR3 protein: CASSLARNSYEQYF
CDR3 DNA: TGTGCCAGCAGCCTAGCTAGGAACTCCTACGAGCAGTACTTC

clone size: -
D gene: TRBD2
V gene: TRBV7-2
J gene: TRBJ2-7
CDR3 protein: CASSSRAGSPYEQYF
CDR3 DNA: TGTGCCAGCAGCTCGCGAGCGGGAAGTCCCTACGAGCAGTACTTC

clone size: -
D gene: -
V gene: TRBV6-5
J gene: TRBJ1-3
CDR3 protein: CASSPSSGNTIYF
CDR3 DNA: TGTGCCAGCAGTCCCAGCTCTGGAAACACCATATATTTT

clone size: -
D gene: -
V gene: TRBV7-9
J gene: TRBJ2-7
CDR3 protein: CASKKDSSYEQYF
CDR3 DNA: TGTGCCAGCAAGAAGGACAGCTCCTACGAGCAGTACTTC

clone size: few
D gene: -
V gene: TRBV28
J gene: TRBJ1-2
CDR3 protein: CASSSLEGGYTF
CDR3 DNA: TGTGCCAGCAGTTCCTTGGAGGGCGGCTACACCTTC

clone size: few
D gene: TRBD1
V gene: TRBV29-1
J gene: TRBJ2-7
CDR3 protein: CSVGPPGQTHEQYF
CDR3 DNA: TGCAGCGTTGGGCCGCCGGGACAGACTCACGAGCAGTACTTC

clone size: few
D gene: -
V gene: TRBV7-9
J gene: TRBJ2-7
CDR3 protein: CASSYTRAPYEQYF
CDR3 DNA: TGTGCCAGCAGCTATACGCGAGCCCCCTACGAGCAGTACTTC

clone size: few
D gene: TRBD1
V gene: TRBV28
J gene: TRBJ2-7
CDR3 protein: CASSLATGRYEQYF
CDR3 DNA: TGTGCCAGCAGTTTAGCGACAGGGCGCTACGAGCAGTACTTC

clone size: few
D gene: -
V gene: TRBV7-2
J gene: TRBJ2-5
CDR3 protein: CASSRETQYF
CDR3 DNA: TGTGCCAGCAGCCGAGAGACCCAGTACTTC

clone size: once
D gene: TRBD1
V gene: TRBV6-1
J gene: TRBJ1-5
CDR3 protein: CASRGQGNQPQHF
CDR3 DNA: TGTGCCAGCAGGGGACAGGGAAATCAGCCCCAGCATTTT

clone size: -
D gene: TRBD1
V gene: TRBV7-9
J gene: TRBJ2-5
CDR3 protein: CASSPTGTVEETQYF
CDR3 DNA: TGTGCCAGCAGCCCAACCGGGACAGTTGAAGAGACCCAGTACTTC

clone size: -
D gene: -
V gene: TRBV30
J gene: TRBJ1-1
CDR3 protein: CAWTVGQHTEAFF
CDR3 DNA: TGTGCCTGGACAGTTGGACAGCACACTGAAGCTTTCTTT